Given below is one TCR beta chain in context. This specimen comes from a study of blood T cell repertoires in COVID-19. As for the study in general: PBMCs, B-cell-depleted T cells, or T cells were the source of the cDNA or gDNA that made up the material.

The CDR3 consists of 13 residues. Trimming left V 7 bases short and J 2 bases short, with 10 bases between. CDR1 is SEHNR and CDR2 is FQNEAQ in the germline V gene (reference sequence). Study processing details: Reference gene primer amplification in the assay estimated nucleated cell counts. Repertoires were generated with immunoSEQ multiplex PCR, while TCRdb's copy carries only in-frame clones and drops some. The V and J calls and clone size are taken from that table; D and trimming were inferred from the DNA. The sample lists about 14,000 clones; around 70% were seen once. Sequenced material: peripheral blood. This clonotype was sampled from a boy aged 2 to 9 with active or convalescent COVID-19. The chain couples TRBV7-9 to TRBJ2-3, with D possibly TRBD1 on 5 matching bases. Here the CDR3 reads CASNKGPTDTQYF. The CDR3, as DNA: TGTGCCAGCAACAAGGGGCCCACAGATACGCAGTATTTT.